The sequence of this T cell receptor (beta chain) was determined in a study of blood T cell repertoires in COVID-19. Study summary: Spain, Italy and the United States supplied samples that represented acute and convalescent COVID-19. Nucleic acid was either cDNA or gDNA, and it came from T cells, B-cell-depleted T cells, or PBMCs.

Original analysis: Amplification with reference gene primers provided the estimates of nucleated cell counts. Assay: immunoSEQ multiplex PCR; the TCRdb copy retains only in-frame clones and omits some. That table furnishes V, J and clone size, whereas the DNA furnished D and trimming. The sample consists of about 150,000 clones, around 80% of them appearing once. The junction had 3 bases not matched to a gene; V was cut back by 6 bases and J by 0 bases. Looked up from germline, CDR1 is MNHEY and CDR2 is SVGAGI. This CDR3 contains 14 residues. The source is a man aged 55 to 70 with acute or convalescent COVID-19. This chain uses TRBV6-5 with TRBJ2-5; 8 positions agree with TRBD2. Sample: peripheral blood. The CDR3 loop reads CASSERGYQETQYF. The CDR3 DNA is TGTGCCAGCAGCGAGCGGGGGTACCAAGAGACCCAGTACTTC.